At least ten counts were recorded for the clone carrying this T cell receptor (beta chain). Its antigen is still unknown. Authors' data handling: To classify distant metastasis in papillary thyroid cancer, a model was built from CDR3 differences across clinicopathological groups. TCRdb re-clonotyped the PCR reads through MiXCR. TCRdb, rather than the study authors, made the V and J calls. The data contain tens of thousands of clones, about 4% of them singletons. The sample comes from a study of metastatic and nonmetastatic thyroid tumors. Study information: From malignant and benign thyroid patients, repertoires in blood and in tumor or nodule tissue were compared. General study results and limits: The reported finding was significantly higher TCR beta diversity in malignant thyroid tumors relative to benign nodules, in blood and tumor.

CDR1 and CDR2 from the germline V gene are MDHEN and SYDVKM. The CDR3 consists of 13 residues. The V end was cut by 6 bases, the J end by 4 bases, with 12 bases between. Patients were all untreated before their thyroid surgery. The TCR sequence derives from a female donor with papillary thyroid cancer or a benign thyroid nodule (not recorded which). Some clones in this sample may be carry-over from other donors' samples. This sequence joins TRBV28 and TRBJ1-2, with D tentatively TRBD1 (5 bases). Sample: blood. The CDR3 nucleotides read TGTGCCAGCAGCCCCAGGGCCTCCTATGGCTACACCTTC. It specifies CASSPRASYGYTF.